Presented here are 32 T cell receptor beta chains from one specimen sequenced in a study of T-cell reconstitution after alpha-beta-depleted transplantation in children. Unique molecular identifiers featured in how the TCRbeta library was prepared. MiXCR, applied by TCRdb to the PCR reads, yields one record per CDR3 protein. The table shows 210,000 or so distinct CDR3 sequences, with approximately 9% occurring only once. The sequencing used PBMCs from the stem cell graft donor, collected from the stem cell graft. The receptors derive from a human donor who donated a stem cell graft to a child with acute lymphoblastic leukemia.

The chain joins TRBV30 to TRBJ1-1; 7 nucleotides line up with TRBD1. The CDR3 runs 12 residues. Trimming cost V 2 bases and J 5 bases; bases outside gene matches: 2. Germline CDR1 GTSNPN, CDR2 SVGIG (reference sequence). The DNA for the CDR3 is TGTGCCTGGAGTCAGACAGGGACTGAAGCTTTCTTT. Protein sequence: CAWSQTGTEAFF.

This clonotype has ten or more counts. DNA of the CDR3: TGCGCCAGCAGCCAAGCCGGGGCGCTCACCGGGGAGCTGTTTTTT. Translation gives CASSQAGALTGELFF. The chain carries TRBV4-3 and TRBJ2-2, with D tentatively TRBD1 or TRBD2 (5 bases each). Trimming removed 1 base from V and 4 bases from J, with 10 bases in between. CDR3 size: 15 residues. Germline CDR1 and CDR2: LGHNA and YSLEER.

This chain's CDR3 is CAACDSDRGEVTEAFF. The DNA for the CDR3 is TGTGCCGCCTGTGATTCGGACAGGGGGGAAGTGACTGAAGCTTTCTTT. The chain couples TRBV24-1 to TRBJ1-1; 10 nucleotides line up with TRBD1. The V gene end was trimmed by 12 bases and the J gene end by 5 bases; junction bases not matched to a gene: 17. This CDR3 region has 16 residues. CDR1 is KGHDR, CDR2 SFDVKD, per germline.

The sample holds many counts of this clonotype. The chain links TRBV6-5 to TRBJ2-3; TRBD1 might be the D (6 bases). The V and J ends lost 0 bases and 4 bases respectively, with 14 bases between them. There are 16 residues in the CDR3. CDR1 and CDR2 (germline): MNHEY, SVGAGI. Here the CDR3 DNA reads TGTGCCAGCAGTTACTCCCAGGGGCGAACATCAGATACGCAGTATTTT. Translating gives CASSYSQGRTSDTQYF.

There are a few counts of this clonotype. The chain combines TRBV27 with TRBJ1-1; maybe TRBD1 (5 bases). This CDR3 has 17 amino acids. V was shortened by 5 bases and J by 3 bases, with 22 bases between the two germline ends. CDR1 and CDR2 (germline): MNHEY, SMNVEV (reference sequence). CDR3 nucleotide sequence: TGTGCCAGCAGTCCGTTTCTGAGGGCAGGGAAGGACACTGAAGCTTTCTTT. As protein: CASSPFLRAGKDTEAFF.

This clonotype occurred a few times. J is TRBJ1-4 and V is TRBV12-3 or TRBV12-4; 7 positions agree with TRBD1. The V and J ends lost 5 bases and 4 bases, in that order; junction bases with no gene match: 7. There are 15 residues in the CDR3. CDR3 DNA sequence: TGTGCCAGCAGTCCCTCAGGGGGATATAATGAAAAACTGTTTTTT. Translated: CASSPSGGYNEKLFF.

At least ten counts were recorded for this clonotype. The chain has TRBV2 and TRBJ2-7, with 7 bases fitting TRBD1. The germline V gene has CDR1 SNHLY and CDR2 FYNNEI. Germline trimming cut 3 bases from V and 2 bases from J; bases unmatched to any gene: 4. CDR3 length: 14 amino acids. The CDR3 region is CASSDDRVAYEQYF. The CDR3 DNA sequence: TGTGCCAGCAGTGATGACAGGGTGGCCTACGAGCAGTACTTC.

Only a few counts were recorded for this clonotype. This chain joins TRBV11-1 and TRBJ2-1; D is unresolved. CDR3 length equals 19 residues. Trimming pared 3 bases from V and 5 bases from J, leaving 26 bases between. Germline CDR1 and CDR2: SGHAT and FQDESV (reference sequence). CDR3 region: CASSFNDEPSLKHHNEQFF. The CDR3 coding sequence is TGTGCCAGCAGCTTTAACGACGAGCCGTCCCTAAAGCACCACAATGAGCAGTTCTTC.

The sample holds many counts of this clonotype. This rearrangement joins TRBV5-4 to TRBJ2-1; D remains unclear. Germline V gene sequence: CDR1 SGHNT, CDR2 YYREEE (reference sequence). The CDR3 has 15 amino acids. V shed 0 bases and J shed 0 bases, with 7 bases lying between them. The CDR3 here is CASSLGPLSYNEQFF. The CDR3 nucleotides are TGTGCCAGCAGCTTGGGCCCACTCTCCTACAATGAGCAGTTCTTC.

This clonotype was recorded a few times. CDR3 in amino acids: CASSRATLGTDTQYF. CDR3 bases: TGCGCCAGCAGCCGGGCGACCCTCGGCACAGATACGCAGTATTTT. The J gene is TRBJ2-3, the V gene TRBV5-1; D is unresolved. The V gene lost 4 bases and the J gene lost 1 base, with 13 bases spanning the gap. The CDR3 runs to 15 residues. Germline CDR1 is SGHRS and CDR2 is YFSETQ.

The V gene is TRBV5-8, the J gene TRBJ1-4; D gene uncertain. The germline V gene encodes CDR1 SGHTS and CDR2 YDEGEE. CDR3 length: 14 amino acids. Trimming shortened V by 4 bases and J by 0 bases, and 7 bases separated the two germline ends. In nucleotides, the CDR3 is TGTGCCAGCAGCCCCAGTGCAACTAATGAAAAACTGTTTTTT. Its protein is CASSPSATNEKLFF.

In its sample, this clonotype was seen many times. The rearrangement links TRBV10-3 to TRBJ1-2, with TRBD1 identical over 7 bases. Losses at the gene ends were 9 bases for V and 0 bases for J; bases not matched to a gene: 7. Germline V lookup: CDR1 ENHRY, CDR2 SYGVKD. CDR3 length: 14 residues. Here the CDR3 DNA reads TGTGCCATATGGGACAGCAACTCTAACTATGGCTACACCTTC. As protein: CAIWDSNSNYGYTF.

This clonotype has more than one count but fewer than ten. This chain uses TRBV11-2 with TRBJ1-1, with no clear D. Trimming took off 5 bases at V and 5 bases at J, with 24 bases between the two ends. Germline V gives CDR1 SGHAT, CDR2 FQNNGV. CDR3 length: 17 amino acids. For the CDR3, the DNA is TGTGCCAGCAGCCTCCCCCCTTACCCGGCCCGAAGTACTGAAGCTTTCTTT. Its protein product is CASSLPPYPARSTEAFF.

This clonotype occurred many times. This sequence joins TRBV9 and TRBJ1-1; D call uncertain. The CDR3 runs 13 residues. The germline V and J ends were trimmed by 0 bases and 5 bases, with 8 bases remaining between them. CDR1 is SGDLS and CDR2 is YYNGEE in the germline V gene. The DNA for the CDR3 is TGTGCCAGCAGCGTAGCGGCGGGGACTGAAGCTTTCTTT. Its translation: CASSVAAGTEAFF.

This chain links TRBV6-5 with TRBJ2-2; 8 bases match TRBD1. This CDR3 is 14 amino acids long. CDR1 and CDR2 (germline): MNHEY, SVGAGI. Germline trimming cut 2 bases from V and 8 bases from J; bases unmatched to any gene: 4. CDR3 nucleotides: TGTGCCAGCAGTTACCCAGGGGGCGCGGGGGAGCTGTTTTTT. Translated: CASSYPGGAGELFF.

This clonotype was counted ten times or more. V usage is TRBV5-1 and J usage is TRBJ2-3; 13 bases are shared with TRBD2. The trim removed 3 bases at V and 2 bases at J, leaving 3 bases unmatched. Germline CDR1 reads SGHRS; CDR2 reads YFSETQ. CDR3 length: 16 residues. Here the CDR3 reads CASSSGTSGDTDTQYF. The DNA of the CDR3 is TGCGCCAGCAGCTCCGGGACTAGCGGGGACACAGATACGCAGTATTTT.

This clonotype was counted many times. This chain joins TRBV5-1 and TRBJ2-1, with D possibly being TRBD1 (6 bases). The V gene lost 2 bases and the J gene lost 2 bases, with 11 bases spanning the gap. CDR1 is SGHRS and CDR2 is YFSETQ in the germline V gene. This CDR3 is 15 amino acids long. Here the CDR3 reads CASSLEGVAYNEQFF. The CDR3, as DNA: TGCGCCAGCAGCTTAGAGGGGGTCGCCTACAATGAGCAGTTCTTC.

This clonotype was recorded at least ten times. V gene TRBV5-1 combines with J gene TRBJ1-3; D might be TRBD1 (5 bases). This CDR3 spans 16 amino acids. Germline V CDR1 and CDR2: SGHRS, YFSETQ. Trimming removed 3 bases at V and 0 bases at J, with 13 bases between. CDR3 coding DNA: TGCGCCAGCAGCTACGAAACAGGCGACTCTGGAAACACCATATATTTT. Translating gives CASSYETGDSGNTIYF.

V gene TRBV13 combines with J gene TRBJ2-1; TRBD2 aligns across 14 bases. Germline CDR1 reads PRHDT; CDR2 reads FYEKMQ (reference sequence). Trimming removed 4 bases from V and 8 bases from J; junction bases left unmatched: 13. This CDR3 spans 18 amino acids. CDR3 DNA: TGTGCCAGCAGCTCCTACCGACCGGGACTAGCGGGGGTGGATGAGCAGTTCTTC. This encodes CASSSYRPGLAGVDEQFF. The entire variable domain, with the rest obtained from reference TRBV13 and TRBJ2-1, is as follows: AAGVIQSPRHLIKEKRETATLKCYPIPRHDTVYWYQQGPGQDPQFLISFYEKMQSDKGSIPDRFSAQQFSDYHSELNMSSLELGDSALYFCASSSYRPGLAGVDEQFFGPGTRLTVL.

The table lists this clonotype with a few counts. V gene TRBV5-5 combines with J gene TRBJ1-6; TRBD1 matches 7 bases. This CDR3 comprises 14 residues. Trimming removed 3 bases from V and 8 bases from J; junction bases left unmatched: 5. CDR1 and CDR2 from the germline V gene are SGHKS and YYEKEE (reference sequence). CDR3 amino acids: CASSSQGGDSPLHF. Written as DNA, the CDR3 is TGTGCCAGCAGCTCGCAGGGGGGTGATTCACCCCTCCACTTT.

This clonotype has at least ten counts. The chain employs TRBV10-3 and TRBJ1-1, with TRBD1 matching over 7 bases. There are 15 residues in the CDR3. The V gene end was trimmed by 7 bases and the J gene end by 4 bases; junction bases not matched to a gene: 12. Germline V gives CDR1 ENHRY, CDR2 SYGVKD. As DNA, the CDR3 is TGTGCCATCAAAGAAAGTGAGACAGGGCTCACTGAAGCTTTCTTT. The encoded protein is CAIKESETGLTEAFF.

The V and J genes are TRBV7-2 and TRBJ2-3; 8 bases map to TRBD2. V shed 5 bases and J 3 bases; nucleotides not matched to a gene: 7. The CDR3 is 15 amino acids. Germline V CDR1 and CDR2: SGHTA, FQGNSA. In nucleotides, the CDR3 is TGTGCCAGCAGCGGATGGACTAGCTCGACAGATACGCAGTATTTT. It translates to CASSGWTSSTDTQYF.

This clonotype came up many times. The rearrangement joins TRBV12-3 or TRBV12-4 to TRBJ2-7; D is perhaps TRBD1 or TRBD2 (5 bases each). Trimming pared 5 bases from V and 7 bases from J, leaving 18 bases between. The CDR3 length is 14 residues. Here the CDR3 DNA reads TGTGCCAGCAGTCCCTGGGGCCCGTCGGGGGAGCAGTACTTC. This encodes CASSPWGPSGEQYF.

This clonotype has more than one count but fewer than ten. J is TRBJ1-4 and V is TRBV10-1; 7 bases line up with TRBD1. Losses at the gene ends were 5 bases for V and 7 bases for J; bases not matched to a gene: 4. Per the germline V gene, CDR1 is WNHNN and CDR2 is SYGVQD (reference sequence). The CDR3 spans 13 residues. CDR3 DNA sequence: TGCGCCAGCAGTACAGGGGAAGGTGAAAAACTGTTTTTT. Protein: CASSTGEGEKLFF.

This clonotype was recorded many times. The chain has TRBV10-1 and TRBJ1-1, with TRBD1 identical over 8 bases. The CDR3 totals 15 residues. Germline lookup yields CDR1 WNHNN and CDR2 SYGVQD (reference sequence). Germline trimming cut 6 bases from V and 1 base from J; bases unmatched to any gene: 7. The chain's CDR3 is CASRKLQGANTEAFF. The CDR3 DNA sequence: TGCGCCAGCAGAAAACTTCAGGGGGCGAACACTGAAGCTTTCTTT.

This clonotype was seen ten or more times. The chain is built from TRBV5-1 and TRBJ1-1; D not resolved. The CDR3 contains 14 residues. V was cut by 7 bases and J by 6 bases, with 19 bases left in between. Germline CDR1 SGHRS, CDR2 YFSETQ. CDR3 residues: CASHEQSMIAEAFF. The CDR3, as DNA: TGCGCCAGCCACGAACAGTCTATGATCGCTGAAGCTTTCTTT. The variable domain in full, with the rest retrieved from reference TRBV5-1 and TRBJ1-1, is KAGVTQTPRYLIKTRGQQVTLSCSPISGHRSVSWYQQTPGQGLQFLFEYFSETQRNKGNFPGRFSGRQFSNSRSEMNVSTLELGDSALYLCASHEQSMIAEAFFGQGTRLTVV.

The J gene is TRBJ2-2, the V gene TRBV12-3 or TRBV12-4; no definite D call. CDR3 length: 13 residues. Trimming took 3 bases from V and 5 from J, leaving 7 bases between them. This CDR3 reads CASSFRLTGELFF. Written as DNA, the CDR3 is TGTGCCAGCAGTTTCAGGTTAACCGGGGAGCTGTTTTTT.

The V gene is TRBV14, the J gene TRBJ1-5; D is undetermined. CDR1 and CDR2 (germline): SGHDN, FVKESK. V was trimmed by 4 bases and J by 2 bases, leaving 21 bases between them. The CDR3 sequence is 18 residues long. CDR3: CASSLALLWAGGNQPQHF. The CDR3 nucleotides read TGTGCCAGCAGCCTGGCCTTACTTTGGGCAGGAGGCAATCAGCCCCAGCATTTT.

The J gene is TRBJ2-1, the V gene TRBV12-3 or TRBV12-4; 14 bases fit TRBD2. Trimming cost V 6 bases and J 5 bases; bases outside gene matches: 3. This CDR3 is 15 amino acids long. CDR3 coding DNA: TGTGCCAGCAGAGGACTAGCGGGGGGAAACAATGAGCAGTTCTTC. This codes for CASRGLAGGNNEQFF.

This clonotype was counted a few times. The chain couples TRBV4-3 to TRBJ1-4; possible D gene TRBD1, 6 bases. V gave up 0 bases and J gave up 6 bases, with 8 bases separating them. The CDR3 runs 14 residues. Germline lookup yields CDR1 LGHNA and CDR2 YSLEER. The CDR3 reads CASSQDRGHEKLFF. The CDR3 nucleotides read TGCGCCAGCAGCCAAGACAGGGGACATGAAAAACTGTTTTTT.

This clonotype was counted many times. This chain uses TRBV5-1 with TRBJ2-1; tentatively, D is TRBD2 (6 bases). The germline V and J ends were trimmed by 4 bases and 3 bases, with 14 bases remaining between them. This CDR3 region has 15 residues. Germline-derived CDR1 and CDR2 are SGHRS and YFSETQ. Written as DNA, the CDR3 is TGCGCCAGCAGCCCGGGGGACTTCGGCTACAATGAGCAGTTCTTC. Its translation is CASSPGDFGYNEQFF.

This clonotype was seen repeatedly, ten times or more. J is TRBJ1-2 and V is TRBV2; no reliable D call. Germline CDR1 is SNHLY and CDR2 is FYNNEI. The CDR3 loop spans 15 amino acids. V was shortened by 6 bases and J by 2 bases, with 16 bases between the two germline ends. CDR3 protein: CASREDATSNYGYTF. CDR3 nucleotides: TGTGCCAGCAGGGAGGACGCCACTTCCAACTATGGCTACACCTTC. The entire variable domain, with the rest obtained from reference TRBV2 and TRBJ1-2, is as follows: EPEVTQTPSHQVTQMGQEVILRCVPISNHLYFYWYRQILGQKVEFLVSFYNNEISEKSEIFDDQFSVERPDGSNFTLKIRSTKLEDSAMYFCASREDATSNYGYTFGSGTRLTVV.